This T cell receptor beta chain comes out of a study of PD-1 blockade in mismatch repair-deficient tumors. In this sample, this clone turned up once. Assay: immunoSEQ multiplex PCR; the TCRdb copy retains only in-frame clones and omits some. The sample holds about 110,000 clones; about 80% are singletons and the top ten take 4% to 5%. TCRs were sequenced from a few patients responding to pembrolizumab. CDR3 length: 15 residues. Germline V gene lookup returns CDR1 MNHEY and CDR2 SVGAGI. V lost 6 bases to trimming and J lost 0 bases; unmatched junction nucleotides: 7. The chain carries TRBV6-5 and TRBJ2-7; TRBD1 aligns across 8 bases. The clonotype was recovered from an adult with mismatch repair-deficient cancer. The sequences come from peripheral blood, collected roughly 60 weeks after starting pembrolizumab. CDR3 bases: TGTGCCAGCAGACCTCCGGGACAGGCCTCCTACGAGCAGTACTTC. Residues: CASRPPGQASYEQYF.